This T cell receptor beta chain appears in the sequencing data of a study of technical replicates of blood from a handful of donors. TCRdb keeps only in-frame clones here, not all; method: immunoSEQ multiplex PCR. The data contain about 59,000 clones, approximately 84% of them singletons. On this clone: One end of the junction does not line up with germline, which may come from a read error.

This CDR3 has 13 amino acids. In germline, CDR1 is LNHDA, CDR2 SQIVND (reference sequence). V is TRBV19 and J is TRBJ2-4, with TRBD2 identical over 9 bases. The sequence was obtained from a human donor in good health. Some clones in this sample may be carry-over from other donors' samples. The sample comprised PBMCs. The CDR3 bases are TGTGCCAGTCGGATCGGGCGGGAGGGCCTCCCCCGCTTC. It codes for CASRIGREGLPRF.